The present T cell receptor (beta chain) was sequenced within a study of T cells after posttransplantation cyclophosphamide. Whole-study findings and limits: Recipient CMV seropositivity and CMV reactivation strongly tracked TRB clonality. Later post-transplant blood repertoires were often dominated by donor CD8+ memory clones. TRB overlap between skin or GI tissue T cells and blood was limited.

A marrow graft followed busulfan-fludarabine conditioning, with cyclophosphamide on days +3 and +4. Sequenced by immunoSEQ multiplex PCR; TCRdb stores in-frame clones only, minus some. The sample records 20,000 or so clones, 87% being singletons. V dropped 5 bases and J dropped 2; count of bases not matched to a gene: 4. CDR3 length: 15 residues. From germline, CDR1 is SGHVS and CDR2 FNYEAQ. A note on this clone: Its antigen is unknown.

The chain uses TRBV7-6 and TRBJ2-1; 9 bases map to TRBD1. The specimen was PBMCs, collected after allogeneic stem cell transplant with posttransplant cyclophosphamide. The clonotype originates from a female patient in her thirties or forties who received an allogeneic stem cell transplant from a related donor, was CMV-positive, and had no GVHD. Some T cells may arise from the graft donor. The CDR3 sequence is CASSPRQGAYNEQFF. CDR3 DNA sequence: TGTGCCAGCAGCCCGCGACAGGGGGCCTACAATGAGCAGTTCTTC.